These 9 T cell receptor beta chains came from one sample sequenced in a study of neurological immune-mediated disorders. TCRdb itself ran the 5' RACE reads through MiXCR, one entry per CDR3 protein. The sample includes 65,000 to 85,000 distinct CDR3 sequences, approximately 3.3% seen only once; the top ten take more than 4.5%. Material for sequencing was PBMCs. These receptors came from a woman aged 50 to 60 with multiple sclerosis.

The table lists this clonotype with many counts. The gene calls are TRBV29-1 and TRBJ2-2, with D perhaps TRBD1 (6 bases). CDR3 size: 15 residues. Germline CDR1 SQVTM, CDR2 ANQGSEA. The germline V and J ends were trimmed by 8 bases and 1 base, with 17 bases remaining between them. CDR3 region: CSTSTGHLNTGELFF. The CDR3 DNA follows: TGCAGCACCTCAACGGGACACCTGAACACCGGGGAGCTGTTTTTT.

This clonotype has a count of ten or more. The rearrangement joins TRBV5-5 to TRBJ2-7; D not resolved. Germline V gene sequence: CDR1 SGHKS, CDR2 YYEKEE (reference sequence). The CDR3 consists of 15 residues. V was shortened by 4 bases and J by 0 bases, with 14 bases between the two germline ends. CDR3 sequence (DNA): TGTGCCAGCAGCCCCGGTCCGTCTAGCTCCTACGAGCAGTACTTC. Amino acid sequence: CASSPGPSSSYEQYF.

There are a few counts of this clonotype. The chain is built from TRBV18 and TRBJ2-5; D possibly matches TRBD1 or TRBD2 (5 bases each). The CDR3 sequence is 15 residues long. CDR1 is KGHSH, CDR2 LQKENI, per germline. The V gene lost 2 bases and the J gene lost 1 base, with 11 bases spanning the gap. The CDR3 sequence is CASSPGYGTQETQYF. DNA of the CDR3: TGTGCCAGCTCACCAGGGTACGGGACCCAAGAGACCCAGTACTTC.

This clonotype was recorded many times. This rearrangement joins TRBV7-8 to TRBJ2-2; D may correspond to TRBD1 or TRBD2 (5 bases each). With 5 bases removed from V and 6 bases from J, the gap between germline ends came to 16 bases. CDR3 length: 15 residues. CDR1 SGHVS and CDR2 FQNEAQ come from the germline V gene. The CDR3 nucleotides read TGTGCCAGCAGCCGAGGGGCTACCACGGCCGGGGAGCTGTTTTTT. As protein: CASSRGATTAGELFF. The whole variable domain, remainder taken from reference TRBV7-8 and TRBJ2-2, is GAGVSQSPRYKVAKRGQDVALRCDPISGHVSLFWYQQALGQGPEFLTYFQNEAQLDKSGLPSDRFFAERPEGSVSTLKIQRTQQEDSAVYLCASSRGATTAGELFFGEGSRLTVL.

This clonotype has a count of ten or more. The chain is built from TRBV20-1 and TRBJ1-2; 12 bases map to TRBD1. The CDR3 sequence is 17 residues long. Germline CDR1 and CDR2: DFQATT and SNEGSKA (reference sequence). V shed 0 bases and J 7 bases; nucleotides not matched to a gene: 12. DNA for the CDR3: TGCAGTGCTAGAGATCCGCCGGGACAGGGGGCCATAAGTGGCTACACCTTC. Protein product: CSARDPPGQGAISGYTF.

This clonotype was seen many times. The rearrangement uses TRBV4-1 and TRBJ1-5, with TRBD1 as a possible D gene (5 bases). Looked up from germline, CDR1 is MGHRA and CDR2 is YSYEKL. The CDR3 covers 16 residues. Trimming took 1 base from V and 14 from J, leaving 24 bases between them. The CDR3 region is CASSQGGVWGTEGKHF. CDR3 sequence (DNA): TGCGCCAGCAGCCAAGGGGGGGTGTGGGGGACGGAGGGCAAGCATTTT.

Ten or more counts support this clonotype. The chain uses TRBV5-1 and TRBJ2-3, with 12 bases matching TRBD2. CDR3 length equals 16 residues. Looked up from germline, CDR1 is SGHRS and CDR2 is YFSETQ. The junction had 10 bases not matched to a gene; V was cut back by 4 bases and J by 7 bases. The CDR3 DNA sequence: TGCGCCAGCAGCCCCGGGGCTAGCGGGAGGGTGAATACGCAGTATTTT. Translating it yields CASSPGASGRVNTQYF. Supplemented by reference TRBV5-1 and TRBJ2-3, the full variable domain reads KAGVTQTPRYLIKTRGQQVTLSCSPISGHRSVSWYQQTPGQGLQFLFEYFSETQRNKGNFPGRFSGRQFSNSRSEMNVSTLELGDSALYLCASSPGASGRVNTQYFGPGTRLTVL.

This clonotype was counted at least ten times. The chain carries TRBV6-1 and TRBJ2-1, with D perhaps TRBD2 (5 bases). With 10 bases removed from V and 8 bases from J, the gap between germline ends came to 21 bases. Germline CDR1 reads MNHNS; CDR2 reads SASEGT. The CDR3 sequence is 14 residues long. The CDR3 sequence: CATADWGRVHEQFF. Written as DNA, the CDR3 is TGTGCCACCGCGGACTGGGGAAGGGTCCATGAGCAGTTCTTC.

This clonotype was detected ten times or more. The genes are TRBV6-5 and TRBJ1-1, with no clear D. Per germline, CDR1 MNHEY and CDR2 SVGAGI. The CDR3 has 17 residues. Trimming removed 0 bases from V and 3 bases from J, with 17 bases in between. The CDR3 loop is CASSYSLGSMKDTEAFF. The CDR3 coding sequence is TGTGCCAGCAGTTACTCTCTCGGTAGTATGAAAGACACTGAAGCTTTCTTT.